This TCR beta chain was obtained from a study of monozygotic twins with inflammatory bowel disease. Study-wide points: It was in IBD patients that TCRbeta diversity (inverse Simpson) was lower than in healthy co-twins.

To note about this clonotype: The antigen remains undetermined.

CDR1 and CDR2 from the germline V gene are SGHTA and FQGNSA. The CDR3 covers 14 residues. No DNA is given; TCRdb re-called the 5' RACE reads and lists each CDR3 protein once. Its table records 200,000 to 250,000 distinct CDR3 sequences. J is TRBJ2-7 and V is TRBV7-2. The source of this sequence is a human donor with ulcerative colitis or Crohn's disease, or a healthy co-twin of an affected twin (not recorded which). The specimen sequenced was blood. CDR3 protein: CASSPEGSTYEQYF.